Listed here is a single TCR beta chain. Antigen unknown. The data stem from a study of T cell repertoires in cytomegalovirus infection. Study-level information: Recently identified HLA-C-restricted CMV epitopes were used, and well-studied HLA-B-restricted CMV epitopes were used as well. Matching HLA type and CMV infection were both indicated by public TCR beta signatures.

Study-wide points: The ex vivo response was dominated by HLA-C-restricted CMV-specific TCR beta clonotypes. The cumulative frequency of public TCR beta families distinguished individuals who carried CMV together with the relevant HLA.

TCRdb reprocessed the reads via MiXCR and lists one record per CDR3 protein. The data show a few hundred thousand distinct CDR3 sequences, more than 30% seen once. The sequences come from cultured PBMCs, collected from culture after CMV antigen stimulation. This receptor was taken from a human donor in good health (CMV status not recorded). Some clones in this sample may be carry-over from other donors' samples.

For the CDR3, the DNA is TGCAGTGCTAGAGAGGCCCTAGGCAGGGCAGAGACCCAGTACTTC. As protein: CSAREALGRAETQYF. The chain is built from TRBV20-1 and TRBJ2-5; tentatively, D is TRBD1 (5 bases). V was shortened by 0 bases and J by 4 bases, with 15 bases between the two germline ends. Germline-derived CDR1 and CDR2 are DFQATT and SNEGSKA (reference sequence). The CDR3 consists of 15 residues.